This record concerns one T cell receptor beta chain sequence. Its antigen is still unknown. Amplification used 60 Vbeta primers and 13 Jbeta primers. Here immunoSEQ multiplex PCR was the method, and the copy in TCRdb shows in-frame clones only, minus some. The sample consists of around 150,000 clones, around 80% of them appearing once. The data stem from a study of cytomegalovirus exposure and HLA in healthy donors. Study background: Roughly 85 million unique TCRs from HLA-typed donors made up an early data release.

In germline, CDR1 is SGHAT, CDR2 FQNNGV. This CDR3 region has 12 residues. The V end was cut by 5 bases, the J end by 3 bases, with 7 bases between. The study, taken as a whole, reports: An analysis was carried out at a later point. It showed that HLA-associated TCR beta chains were more clonally expanded than equally common non-associated chains. A later analysis linked a missense DCLRE1C variant to TCR beta V- and J-gene trimming.

The chain joins TRBV11-2 to TRBJ1-1, with no clear D. The sample comprised PBMCs. The source is a man aged 25-45 years in good health and CMV-seronegative. CDR3 in DNA: TGTGCCAGCAGCCCTTCCCACACTGAAGCTTTCTTT. The encoded protein is CASSPSHTEAFF.